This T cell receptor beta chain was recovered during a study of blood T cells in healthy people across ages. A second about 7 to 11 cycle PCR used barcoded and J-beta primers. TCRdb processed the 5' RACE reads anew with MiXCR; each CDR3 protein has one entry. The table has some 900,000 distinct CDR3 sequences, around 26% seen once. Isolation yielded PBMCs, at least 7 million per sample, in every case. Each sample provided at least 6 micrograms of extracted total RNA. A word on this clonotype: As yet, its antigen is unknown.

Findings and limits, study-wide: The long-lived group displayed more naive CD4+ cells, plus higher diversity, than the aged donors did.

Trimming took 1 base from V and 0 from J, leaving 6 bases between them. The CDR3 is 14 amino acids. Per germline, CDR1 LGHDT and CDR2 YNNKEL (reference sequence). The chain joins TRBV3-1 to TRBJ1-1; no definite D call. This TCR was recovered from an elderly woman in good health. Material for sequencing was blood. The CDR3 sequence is CASSQGWLNTEAFF. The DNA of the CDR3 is TGTGCCAGCAGCCAAGGTTGGCTGAACACTGAAGCTTTCTTT.